This entry lists 23 T cell receptor beta chains sequenced from one sample in a study of T-cell reconstitution after alpha-beta-depleted transplantation in children. Unique molecular identifiers were used to barcode this TCRbeta library. Each CDR3 protein is one row after TCRdb ran MiXCR on the PCR reads. The profile shows 200,000 to 300,000 distinct CDR3 sequences, 12% of them singletons. Sequencing was performed on PBMCs from the stem cell graft donor, taken from the stem cell graft. All receptors come from a human donor who donated a stem cell graft to a child with acute lymphoblastic leukemia.

This clonotype showed up many times. The chain couples TRBV27 to TRBJ2-3, with 7 bases identical to TRBD2. There are 16 residues in the CDR3. Trimming at V came to 7 bases and at J to 3 bases, leaving 13 bases not matched to a gene. Germline-derived CDR1 and CDR2 are MNHEY and SMNVEV (reference sequence). The CDR3 reads CASTNGGSGFTDTQYF. CDR3 nucleotide sequence: TGTGCCAGCACCAATGGCGGGAGTGGGTTTACAGATACGCAGTATTTT.

This clonotype has ten or more counts. V is TRBV7-8 and J is TRBJ2-3; 8 bases map to TRBD2. This CDR3 has 15 amino acids. Germline lookup yields CDR1 SGHVS and CDR2 FQNEAQ. V shed 3 bases, J shed 5 bases, and the junction held 7 bases outside the gene matches. The CDR3 sequence: CASSFSSGYGDTQYF. The CDR3 coding sequence is TGTGCCAGCAGCTTCTCTAGCGGGTACGGAGATACGCAGTATTTT.

This chain joins TRBV5-1 and TRBJ1-2; D possibly corresponds to TRBD1 (6 bases). Trimming pared 3 bases from V and 1 base from J, leaving 19 bases between. CDR3 size: 17 residues. Germline CDR1 is SGHRS and CDR2 is YFSETQ. The CDR3 DNA is TGCGCCAGCAGCTCCTGGGGGCGCGCTCTTTATAACTATGGCTACACCTTC. This sequence encodes CASSSWGRALYNYGYTF.

This clonotype has ten or more counts. The genes are TRBV21-1 and TRBJ2-1; no check of the table's D call, TRBD1, against the DNA was made. TRBV21-1 is flagged as a pseudogene. The CDR3 extends over 16 amino acids. CDR3 sequence: CASSKSLAGDYNEQFF. Written as DNA, the CDR3 is TGTGCCAGCAGCAAAAGTTTGGCAGGGGATTATAATGAGCAGTTCTTC.

The J gene is TRBJ1-1, the V gene TRBV7-9; D gene uncertain. CDR3 length equals 14 residues. The germline CDR1 and CDR2 sequences are SEHNR and FQNEAQ (reference sequence). Trimming took 4 bases from V and 4 from J, leaving 13 bases between them. As DNA, the CDR3 is TGTGCCAGCAGCTACTCCCTAAAAGTCACTGAAGCTTTCTTT. It specifies CASSYSLKVTEAFF.

This clonotype was picked up many times. The chain uses TRBV21-1 and TRBJ1-6; TRBD1, the table's D call, lacks a check against the DNA. TRBV21-1 is shown as a pseudogene. The CDR3 is 17 amino acids. The CDR3 is CASSRGFFSSYNSPLHF. The CDR3 DNA reads as TGTGCCAGCAGCAGGGGGTTCTTTAGCTCCTATAATTCACCCCTCCACTTT.

This clonotype was counted many times. This sequence joins TRBV27 and TRBJ2-7; 7 nucleotides agree with TRBD1. Germline trimming cut 4 bases from V and 1 base from J; bases unmatched to any gene: 10. Germline V CDR1 and CDR2: MNHEY, SMNVEV (reference sequence). The CDR3 covers 16 residues. The DNA of the CDR3 is TGTGCCAGCAGTTCGGCCAGTTGGACAGGATCCTACGAGCAGTACTTC. It specifies CASSSASWTGSYEQYF.

This clonotype occurred many times. The V gene is TRBV7-9, the J gene TRBJ2-2, with D tentatively TRBD2 (6 bases). This CDR3 is 15 amino acids long. With 4 bases removed from V and 7 bases from J, the gap between germline ends came to 16 bases. Germline lookup yields CDR1 SEHNR and CDR2 FQNEAQ (reference sequence). Written as DNA, the CDR3 is TGTGCCAGCAGCTCTCATAGCGGCCGGGACGGGGAGCTGTTTTTT. This gives the protein CASSSHSGRDGELFF.

This clonotype was observed many times. The chain uses TRBV5-1 and TRBJ2-7; D not certain. The CDR3 consists of 15 residues. Trimming removed 0 bases at V and 4 bases at J, with 14 bases between. Germline assignment: CDR1 SGHRS and CDR2 YFSETQ. The CDR3 protein is CASSLGTGGGYEQYF. The CDR3 DNA is TGCGCCAGCAGCTTGGGGACGGGCGGCGGTTACGAGCAGTACTTC.

This clonotype has at least ten counts. This chain uses TRBV20-1 with TRBJ1-2; the D gene is possibly TRBD1 (6 bases). The CDR3 covers 13 residues. CDR1 and CDR2 from the germline V gene are DFQATT and SNEGSKA (reference sequence). Trimming took 6 bases from V and 0 from J, leaving 11 bases between them. CDR3 DNA: TGCAGTGCGCCGACAGGAGCTAACTATGGCTACACCTTC. This translates into CSAPTGANYGYTF.

This clonotype was detected many times. The rearrangement joins TRBV6-5 to TRBJ2-5, with 12 positions matching TRBD2. This CDR3 region has 16 residues. Per germline, CDR1 MNHEY and CDR2 SVGAGI. V was clipped by 7 bases and J by 2 bases; unmatched bases: 8. The CDR3 sequence is CASTTGTSGRQETQYF. The DNA of the CDR3 is TGTGCCAGCACAACCGGGACTAGCGGGCGTCAAGAGACCCAGTACTTC.

This sequence joins TRBV20-1 and TRBJ1-4; D unresolved. V was shortened by 0 bases and J by 12 bases, with 11 bases between the two germline ends. This CDR3 is built from 12 residues. Germline-derived CDR1 and CDR2 are DFQATT and SNEGSKA (reference sequence). CDR3 protein: CSARDMGWQLFF. The CDR3 DNA reads TGCAGTGCTAGAGATATGGGGTGGCAACTGTTTTTT.

This clonotype was seen at least ten times. The V gene is TRBV18, the J gene TRBJ1-3; 9 bases agree with TRBD1. The J segment lost 7 bases and the V segment lost 3 bases, leaving 4 bases of the junction unmatched. The length of the CDR3 is 14 residues. The germline V gene has CDR1 KGHSH and CDR2 LQKENI. CDR3 protein: CASSPGQGWNTIYF. The DNA for the CDR3 is TGTGCCAGCTCACCGGGACAGGGCTGGAACACCATATATTTT.

This clonotype was seen at least ten times. This chain links TRBV18 with TRBJ2-3; 12 bases are a match to TRBD2. Germline CDR1 reads KGHSH; CDR2 reads LQKENI. CDR3 size: 16 residues. Trimming removed 3 bases from V and 3 bases from J; junction bases left unmatched: 4. CDR3 loop: CASSPRLAGATDTQYF. The DNA for the CDR3 is TGTGCCAGCTCACCCAGACTAGCGGGGGCGACAGATACGCAGTATTTT.

This clonotype was detected many times. The chain couples TRBV28 to TRBJ1-5, with TRBD1 matching over 8 bases. Unmatched junction bases numbered 4, after V lost 4 bases and J lost 8 bases. The CDR3 is 13 amino acids. Per germline, CDR1 MDHEN and CDR2 SYDVKM. The CDR3 here is CASSSDRAEPQHF. The CDR3 DNA follows: TGTGCCAGCAGTTCGGACAGGGCAGAGCCCCAGCATTTT.

Ten or more counts support this clonotype. The chain links TRBV5-5 to TRBJ2-2; 10 positions agree with TRBD1. Trimming took 2 bases from V and 4 from J; bases not matched to a gene: 5. This CDR3 comprises 16 residues. Germline CDR1 and CDR2: SGHKS and YYEKEE (reference sequence). CDR3 nucleotides: TGTGCCAGCAGCTTCGTGACAGGGGGCTTCACCGGGGAGCTGTTTTTT. Translation: CASSFVTGGFTGELFF.

In regard to this clonotype: A much larger clone differs by one base, so this may be a read error. V gene TRBV5-5 combines with J gene TRBJ2-5; a possible D gene is TRBD2 (6 bases). Germline values: CDR1 SGHKS, CDR2 YYEKEE (reference sequence). CDR3 length: 13 residues. V lost 4 bases and J lost 7, with 14 bases in between. The CDR3 sequence: CASSEGTRGTQYF. In DNA form, the CDR3 reads TGTGCCAGCAGCGAAGGGACTCGGGGGACCCAGTACTTC. Using reference TRBV5-5 and TRBJ2-5 for the parts outside the CDR3, the full variable domain is DAGVTQSPTHLIKTRGQQVTLRCSPISGHKSVSWYQQVLGQGPQFIFQYYEKEERGRGNFPDRFSARQFPNYSSELNVNALLLGDSALYLCASSEGTRGTQYFGPGTRLLVL.

This clonotype has ten or more counts. This CDR3 reads CASSLWGGNQPQHF. Here the CDR3 DNA reads TGCGCCAGCAGCTTATGGGGGGGCAATCAGCCCCAGCATTTT. The V and J genes are TRBV5-1 and TRBJ1-5; weak D call: TRBD1 (5 bases). This CDR3 spans 14 amino acids. V was cut by 2 bases and J by 2 bases, with 8 bases left in between. Germline CDR1 SGHRS, CDR2 YFSETQ.

At least ten counts were recorded for this clonotype. This chain joins TRBV21-1 and TRBJ1-4. TRBV21-1 is a recognized pseudogene. The CDR3 is made up of 16 amino acids. The CDR3 region is CASSKNIRGISEKLFF. CDR3 coding DNA: TGTGCCAGCAGCAAAAATATTCGGGGTATTAGTGAAAAACTGTTTTTT.

At least ten counts were recorded for this clonotype. The genes are TRBV2 and TRBJ1-5; D call uncertain. Germline-derived CDR1 and CDR2 are SNHLY and FYNNEI. The CDR3 runs 15 residues. Deletions cut 2 bases from V and 5 bases from J, with 13 bases between. This CDR3 reads CASSEYVGTYQPQHF. The CDR3 nucleotides are TGTGCCAGCAGTGAATACGTGGGAACTTATCAGCCCCAGCATTTT. The full variable domain, completed using reference TRBV2 and TRBJ1-5, is EPEVTQTPSHQVTQMGQEVILRCVPISNHLYFYWYRQILGQKVEFLVSFYNNEISEKSEIFDDQFSVERPDGSNFTLKIRSTKLEDSAMYFCASSEYVGTYQPQHFGDGTRLSIL.

This clonotype occurred many times. The chain uses TRBV6-2 or TRBV6-3 and TRBJ2-6; possibly TRBD2 for D (5 bases). Trimming left V 2 bases short and J 0 bases short, with 8 bases between. Germline assignment: CDR1 MNHEY and CDR2 SVGEGT. The CDR3 spans 16 residues. The chain's CDR3 is CASSYVGVSGANVLTF. The CDR3 coding sequence is TGTGCCAGCAGTTACGTCGGGGTCTCTGGGGCCAACGTCCTGACTTTC.

The sample holds many counts of this clonotype. This chain uses TRBV12-3 or TRBV12-4 with TRBJ2-7; TRBD1 is a possible D gene (6 bases). With 4 bases removed from V and 4 bases from J, the gap between germline ends came to 11 bases. CDR3 length: 13 amino acids. The CDR3 coding sequence is TGTGCCAGCAGTTCCCCTGGACAGTACGAGCAGTACTTC. It is translated as CASSSPGQYEQYF.

This clonotype was seen many times. The chain links TRBV10-3 to TRBJ2-5; D unclear. The CDR3 runs to 11 residues. Trimming removed 4 bases from V and 4 bases from J, with 4 bases in between. The V gene's germline CDR1 is ENHRY and CDR2 SYGVKD. CDR3 residues: CAISGGETQYF. CDR3 coding DNA: TGTGCCATCAGTGGGGGAGAGACCCAGTACTTC.